This T cell receptor beta chain was captured in a study of control samples from healthy donors and cancer patients (TCRdb year 2020). About this clone itself: Its antigen is still unknown. No much larger clonotype is one base removed from it; base qualities were not supplied.

The germline V gene provides CDR1 SNHLY and CDR2 FYNNEI. V is cut by 4 bases and J by 8 bases, and the space between the germline ends is 14 bases. The CDR3 runs 13 amino acids, cysteine and phenylalanine included. Just the 39-base CDR3 DNA is kept, in frame starting at base 1. The library was obtained by the immunoSEQ multiplex PCR assay. The table was pulled from immuneACCESS by TCRdb, which kept in-frame rearrangements only. Such tables lose some clones; where checked, under half of the loss comes from unresolved V genes, and the rest has no known cause. This sample comprises approximately 87,000 clones, 80% to 95% of them detected only once. The top ten hold roughly 1.3% of the sample.

The origin of this receptor is a woman aged 40 to 50 with lung cancer. Sequencing was done on a sample of PBMCs. Recombination connected TRBV2 to TRBJ1-2, with no confident D gene call. The nucleotides are TGTGCCAGCAGTGTTCAGGAGGTCCAGGGCTACACCTTC. It encodes CASSVQEVQGYTF. Extended through the reference TRBV2 and TRBJ1-2 proteins, this CDR3 yields the full variable domain: EPEVTQTPSHQVTQMGQEVILRCVPISNHLYFYWYRQILGQKVEFLVSFYNNEISEKSEIFDDQFSVERPDGSNFTLKIRSTKLEDSAMYFCASSVQEVQGYTFGSGTRLTVV.